This T cell receptor (beta chain) comes out of a study of T cell repertoires in cytomegalovirus infection (dated by TCRdb to between 2017 and 2020). For the study in its entirety: Recently identified HLA-C-restricted CMV epitopes, whose presentation resists viral immunomodulation, were targeted by peptide stimulations together with well-studied HLA-B-restricted epitopes. The HLA type of each donor mattered for the analysis, because public TCR beta signatures pointed to carriage of CMV infection along with the matching HLA type.

The full study reports these points: The ex vivo response was dominated by HLA-C-restricted CMV-specific TCR beta clonotypes, and the single most frequent clonotype in two of eight donors was supplied by these HLA-C-restricted clonotypes. Cumulative frequency of public TCR beta family members discriminated carriers of CMV infection plus the relevant HLA type in this cohort and an independent 352-donor cohort.

From the germline V gene, CDR1 is MNHEY and CDR2 is SVGAGI. Including the terminal cysteine and phenylalanine, the CDR3 comprises 13 residues. The entry retains the CDR3 DNA only, 39 bases that are in frame from base 1. Sequencing was performed on an Illumina HiSeq 1500. TCRdb passed the public sequencing reads through fastp at Q25 and MiXCR, retaining productive beta sequences. Each CDR3 protein appears once, grouped with its most common genes and DNA. Counted in this sample were over 100,000 distinct CDR3 sequences; 29% of them appeared once. In total, the top ten clones hold about 81% of the sample. Comments on this clonotype: Its antigen is still unknown. The junction and the germline gene differ at one end; a read error may be behind it.

The treatment or condition label corresponds to: in vitro stimulation with specific CMV peptide epitopes to enrich CMV-specific T cells. The specimen was CD8+ T cells from cultured PBMCs, collected from culture after CMV antigen stimulation. In this chain, TRBV6-5 is recombined with TRBJ1-1; no D segment can be confidently identified. The origin of this receptor is a human donor in good health (CMV status not recorded). Some clones in this sample may be carry-over from other donors' samples. The CDR3 region: CANSYQVATEAFF. At the DNA level, the sequence is TGTGCCAACAGTTACCAAGTAGCGACTGAAGCTTTCTTT.